This TCR beta chain appears in the sequencing data of a study of CD8 T cells in Susac syndrome. This clonotype has more than one count but fewer than ten. The CDR3 sequence is 13 residues long. V was trimmed by 2 bases and J by 6 bases, leaving 8 bases between them. The germline gives CDR1 SGHTA, CDR2 FQGTGA. The RNA input was about 0.5 to 1 ug, and it was reverse transcribed with random hexamers. TCRdb fed the immunoSEQ multiplex PCR reads into MiXCR, producing one record per CDR3 protein. This table has some 300,000 distinct CDR3 sequences, about 88% appearing once. The rearrangement uses TRBV7-3 and TRBJ2-1, with D unclear. The TCR originated in a human donor with multiple sclerosis. The specimen sequenced was CD8+ T cells from PBMCs. CDR3: CASSLGSFNEQFF. The CDR3, as DNA: TGTGCCAGCAGCTTAGGGTCTTTCAATGAGCAGTTCTTC.